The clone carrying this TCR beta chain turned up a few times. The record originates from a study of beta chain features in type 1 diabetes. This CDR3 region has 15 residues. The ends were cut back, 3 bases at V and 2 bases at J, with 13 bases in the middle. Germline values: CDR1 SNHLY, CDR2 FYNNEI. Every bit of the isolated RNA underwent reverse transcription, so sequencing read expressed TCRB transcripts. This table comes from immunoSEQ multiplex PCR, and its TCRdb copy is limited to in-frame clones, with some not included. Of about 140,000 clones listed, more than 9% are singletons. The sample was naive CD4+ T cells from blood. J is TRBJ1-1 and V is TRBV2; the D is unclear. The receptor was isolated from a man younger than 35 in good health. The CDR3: CASSDRRSPNTEAFF. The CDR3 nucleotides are TGTGCCAGCAGTGATCGTAGAAGCCCAAACACTGAAGCTTTCTTT.